The 12 T cell receptor beta chains below come from one sample, sequenced in a study of CD8+ T cells in alopecia areata. In each case, RNA was isolated and then reverse transcribed into cDNA as the sequencing template. Repertoires were generated with immunoSEQ multiplex PCR, while TCRdb's copy carries only in-frame clones and drops some. Of over 150,000 clones listed, approximately 53% were seen once; the top ten hold approximately 4.9%. The specimen was CD8+ T cells sorted from blood. The receptor set was obtained from a human donor in good health.

CDR3 DNA: TGTGCTAGTGGTTTACTGAGGCAGGGCGTCGGGCAGCCCCAGCATTTT. This translates into CASGLLRQGVGQPQHF. This rearrangement joins TRBV12-5 to TRBJ1-5; weak D call: TRBD1 (5 bases). Germline CDR1 and CDR2: LGHNT and FRNRAP. The CDR3 runs 16 residues. Trimming shortened V by 3 bases and J by 7 bases, and 19 bases separated the two germline ends.

V and J are TRBV4-1 and TRBJ2-3, with TRBD2 as a possible D gene (5 bases). The CDR3 is 16 residues long. Germline lookup yields CDR1 MGHRA and CDR2 YSYEKL. V was cut by 1 base and J by 8 bases, with 19 bases left in between. CDR3 loop: CASSQGVRSEGSTQYF. The CDR3, as DNA: TGCGCCAGCAGCCAAGGTGTTCGGAGTGAAGGGAGTACGCAGTATTTT.

This clone has more than one count but fewer than ten. The chain carries TRBV7-2 and TRBJ2-5; D tentatively fits TRBD1 or TRBD2 (5 bases each). V was cut by 3 bases and J by 5 bases, with 19 bases left in between. This CDR3 has 16 amino acids. From germline, CDR1 is SGHTA and CDR2 FQGNSA. In nucleotides, the CDR3 is TGTGCCAGCAGCTTGGAGAGGGGCATGACCGGGGAGACCCAGTACTTC. It encodes CASSLERGMTGETQYF.

The chain joins TRBV6-4 to TRBJ2-3; D tentatively reads TRBD1 or TRBD2 (5 bases each). The CDR3 extends over 12 amino acids. Germline V gene sequence: CDR1 MRHNA, CDR2 SNTAGT. The CDR3 DNA is TGTCCCGGGACCCTGTGGACAGATACGCAGTATTTT. Protein sequence: CPGTLWTDTQYF.

This clone was seen only a few times. CDR3 bases: TGTGCCAGCAGCGCTTTCGACAGAAACAATGGCTACACCTTC. It specifies CASSAFDRNNGYTF. This sequence joins TRBV9 and TRBJ1-2; tentative D call: TRBD1 (5 bases). The CDR3 is 14 residues long. V was pared by 3 bases and J by 6 bases, with 15 bases between. Germline CDR1 SGDLS, CDR2 YYNGEE.

This clone was seen more than once but under ten times. This rearrangement joins TRBV29-1 to TRBJ1-1; 7 bases fit TRBD1. V lost 4 bases and J lost 7; bases outside the gene matches: 12. Looked up from germline, CDR1 is SQVTM and CDR2 is ANQGSEA. The CDR3 contains 14 residues. CDR3 DNA: TGCAGCGTTGTTCCGACAGGGCGCCGATTTGAAGCTTTCTTT. It codes for CSVVPTGRRFEAFF.

The V gene is TRBV29-1, the J gene TRBJ2-6; D is possibly TRBD1 (6 bases). V lost 6 bases to trimming and J lost 0 bases, with 12 bases between them. Germline assignment: CDR1 SQVTM and CDR2 ANQGSEA. The CDR3 totals 15 residues. For the CDR3, the DNA is TGCAGCGTCCAGGGGTTTAGCTCTGGGGCCAACGTCCTGACTTTC. This gives the protein CSVQGFSSGANVLTF.

This chain links TRBV7-9 with TRBJ2-7; TRBD1 is a possible D gene (6 bases). The germline gives CDR1 SEHNR, CDR2 FQNEAQ (reference sequence). V was shortened by 2 bases and J by 2 bases, with 7 bases between the two germline ends. This CDR3 comprises 13 residues. The CDR3 DNA reads as TGTGCCAGCAGCTTACGGGACACCTACGAGCAGTACTTC. Its protein product is CASSLRDTYEQYF.

A word on this clone: The conserved closing phenylalanine or tryptophan is absent in this CDR3, likely reflecting a read error. The DNA is left out, because the CDR3 cannot be placed on it with certainty; the CDR3 is given as TCRdb lists it. This chain joins TRBV9 and TRBJ2-7. The CDR3 has 8 residues if both end residues are counted. Per the germline V gene, CDR1 is SGDLS and CDR2 is YYNGEE. The CDR3 here is CASSPPGA.

A few counts support this clone. The chain has TRBV2 and TRBJ2-1, with TRBD2 matching 8 bases. V lost 0 bases and J lost 7; bases outside the gene matches: 14. The CDR3 consists of 18 residues. Germline V gene sequence: CDR1 SNHLY, CDR2 FYNNEI. The CDR3 region is CASSEALRAGAEWNEQFF. CDR3 bases: TGTGCCAGCAGTGAAGCGCTAAGAGCGGGGGCCGAATGGAATGAGCAGTTCTTC. The entire variable domain, with the rest obtained from reference TRBV2 and TRBJ2-1, is as follows: EPEVTQTPSHQVTQMGQEVILRCVPISNHLYFYWYRQILGQKVEFLVSFYNNEISEKSEIFDDQFSVERPDGSNFTLKIRSTKLEDSAMYFCASSEALRAGAEWNEQFFGPGTRLTVL.

The chain recombines TRBV28 with TRBJ1-2; no firm D call. The CDR3 extends over 13 amino acids. Looked up from germline, CDR1 is MDHEN and CDR2 is SYDVKM. Trimming pared 6 bases from V and 8 bases from J, leaving 16 bases between. The CDR3 nucleotides read TGTGCCAGCAGCCGACCGGGAAAAGGGGGCTACACCTTC. Its translation is CASSRPGKGGYTF.

The chain uses TRBV20-1 and TRBJ1-1; D is perhaps TRBD1 (5 bases). CDR1 DFQATT and CDR2 SNEGSKA come from the germline V gene (reference sequence). The CDR3 is made up of 11 amino acids. V was cut by 6 bases and J by 6 bases, with 11 bases left in between. The CDR3 reads CSARRVPEAFF. CDR3 nucleotide sequence: TGCAGTGCACGCAGGGTCCCTGAAGCTTTCTTT.